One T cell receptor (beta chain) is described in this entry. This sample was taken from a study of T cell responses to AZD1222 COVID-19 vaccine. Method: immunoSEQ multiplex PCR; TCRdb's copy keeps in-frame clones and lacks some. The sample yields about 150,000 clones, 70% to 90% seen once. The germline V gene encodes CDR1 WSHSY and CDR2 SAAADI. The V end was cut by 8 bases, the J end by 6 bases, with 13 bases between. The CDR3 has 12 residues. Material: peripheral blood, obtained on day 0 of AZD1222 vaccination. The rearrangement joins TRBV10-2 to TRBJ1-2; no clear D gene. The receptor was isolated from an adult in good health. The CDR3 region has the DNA TGCGCCAGCCGGCCCGGTATTAATGGCTACACCTTC. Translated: CASRPGINGYTF.